Listed below are T cell receptor beta chains from one sample, sequenced in a study of shared clonotypes between healthy human individuals. Data came from immunoSEQ multiplex PCR; TCRdb stores just in-frame clones and leaves some out. The sample shows a few million clones, 80% to 95% of them seen only once. Source material: naive CD4+ T cells from PBMCs. These receptors all come from a man aged 18 to 35 in good health. Some clones in this sample may be carry-over from other donors' samples. The conserved cysteine and the conserved F or W are not part of the CDR3 here.

V	J	CDR3
TRBV10-3	TRBJ2-7	AISVNEYEQY
TRBV27	TRBJ2-2	ASTPGAGGSPNTGELF
TRBV10-3	TRBJ2-7	AISRDRGSYEQY
TRBV2	TRBJ2-6	ASSKDRAGANVLT
TRBV21-1	TRBJ1-4	ASNKTGRTNEKLF
TRBV18	TRBJ2-3	ASSPPTSGRTYTQY
TRBV25-1	TRBJ2-3	ASSEFAAPSTDTQY
TRBV28	TRBJ2-1	ASSFTRGQYNEQF
TRBV29-1	TRBJ2-3	SVAGRWATDTQY
TRBV5-1	TRBJ2-7	ASRKGEPGYEQY
TRBV19	TRBJ2-3	ASSPWTSRGAPY
TRBV5-1	TRBJ2-7	ASSSLSGTLLEQY
TRBV7-3	TRBJ2-3	ASSLSPTREGHTDTQY
TRBV5-4	TRBJ2-2	ASSSLTGRDTGELF
TRBV28	TRBJ2-7	ASLRLAGGGEQY
TRBV28	TRBJ2-7	ASSSLVLQYEQY
TRBV5-4	TRBJ1-1	ASSPRPAIRVMTEAF
TRBV29-1	TRBJ2-7	SVGDRRDEQY
TRBV5-1	TRBJ2-5	ASSLGTASLQETQY
TRBV27	TRBJ1-1	ASSPRVFDTEAF
TRBV30	TRBJ1-4	AWSVGEKLF
TRBV27	TRBJ2-1	ASIRLAGGSSYNEQF
TRBV11-3	TRBJ1-6	ASSLAGGSPLH
TRBV5-1	TRBJ2-7	ASASGTDYEQY
TRBV7-2	TRBJ2-1	ASSLGTSGRPHEQF
TRBV25-1	TRBJ2-7	ASSESPGTKY
TRBV28	TRBJ2-1	ASSFHGYYNEQF
TRBV5-1	TRBJ2-1	ASSSLAGSYNEQF